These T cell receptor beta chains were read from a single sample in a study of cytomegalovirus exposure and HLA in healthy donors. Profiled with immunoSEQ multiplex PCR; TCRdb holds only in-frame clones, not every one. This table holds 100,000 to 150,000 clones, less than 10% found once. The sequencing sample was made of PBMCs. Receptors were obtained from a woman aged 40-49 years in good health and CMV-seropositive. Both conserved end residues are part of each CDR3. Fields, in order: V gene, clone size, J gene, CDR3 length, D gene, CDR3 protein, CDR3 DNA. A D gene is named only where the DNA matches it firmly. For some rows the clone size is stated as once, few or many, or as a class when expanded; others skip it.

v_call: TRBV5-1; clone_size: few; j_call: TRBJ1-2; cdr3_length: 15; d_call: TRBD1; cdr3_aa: CASSVGQGAYYGYTF; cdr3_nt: TGCGCCAGCAGCGTGGGACAGGGGGCTTACTATGGCTACACCTTC
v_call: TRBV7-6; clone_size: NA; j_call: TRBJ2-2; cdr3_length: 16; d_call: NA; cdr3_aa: CASSLSGGRINGELFF; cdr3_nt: TGTGCCAGCAGCTTATCCGGGGGGCGTATCAACGGGGAGCTGTTTTTT
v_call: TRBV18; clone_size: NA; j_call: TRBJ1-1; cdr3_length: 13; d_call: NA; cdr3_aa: CASSPRESTEAFF; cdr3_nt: TGTGCCAGCTCTCCCAGGGAATCCACTGAAGCTTTCTTT
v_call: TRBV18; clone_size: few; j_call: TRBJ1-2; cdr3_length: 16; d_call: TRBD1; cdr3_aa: CASSPPNRGPSYGYTF; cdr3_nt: TGTGCCAGCTCACCACCCAACAGGGGCCCATCCTATGGCTACACCTTC
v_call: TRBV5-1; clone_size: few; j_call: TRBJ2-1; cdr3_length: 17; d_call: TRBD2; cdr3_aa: CASSIGTSGRSYNEQFF; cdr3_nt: TGCGCCAGCAGCATCGGGACTAGCGGGCGCTCCTACAATGAGCAGTTCTTC
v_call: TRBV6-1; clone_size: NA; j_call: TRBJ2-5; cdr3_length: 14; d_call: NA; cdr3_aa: CASIGQRGTETQYF; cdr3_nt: TGTGCCAGCATAGGACAGCGGGGCACAGAGACCCAGTACTTC
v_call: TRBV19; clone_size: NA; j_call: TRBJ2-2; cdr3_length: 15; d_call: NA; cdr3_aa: CASSIIQGNTGELFF; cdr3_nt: TGTGCCAGTAGTATCATACAGGGGAACACCGGGGAGCTGTTTTTT
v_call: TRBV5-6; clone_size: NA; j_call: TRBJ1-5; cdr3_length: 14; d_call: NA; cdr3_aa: CASSVLRSNQPQHF; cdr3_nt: TGTGCCAGCAGCGTCCTTCGTTCGAATCAGCCCCAGCATTTT
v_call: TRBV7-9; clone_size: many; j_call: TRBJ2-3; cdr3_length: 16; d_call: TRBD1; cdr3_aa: CASAPKGGGGTDTQYF; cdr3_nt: TGTGCCAGCGCCCCCAAAGGGGGCGGAGGCACAGATACGCAGTATTTT
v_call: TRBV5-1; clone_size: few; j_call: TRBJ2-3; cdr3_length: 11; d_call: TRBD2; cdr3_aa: CASLGRGAWYF; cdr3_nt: TGCGCCAGCCTCGGGAGGGGCGCATGGTATTTT
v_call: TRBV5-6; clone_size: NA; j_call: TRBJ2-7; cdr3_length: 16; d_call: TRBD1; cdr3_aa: CASRHFFPGTDYEQYF; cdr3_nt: TGTGCCAGCAGACATTTCTTCCCCGGGACAGACTACGAGCAGTACTTC
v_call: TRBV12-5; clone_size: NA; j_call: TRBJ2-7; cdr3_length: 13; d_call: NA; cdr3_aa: CASGPGTTYEQYF; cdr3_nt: TGTGCTAGTGGCCCCGGGACAACTTACGAGCAGTACTTC